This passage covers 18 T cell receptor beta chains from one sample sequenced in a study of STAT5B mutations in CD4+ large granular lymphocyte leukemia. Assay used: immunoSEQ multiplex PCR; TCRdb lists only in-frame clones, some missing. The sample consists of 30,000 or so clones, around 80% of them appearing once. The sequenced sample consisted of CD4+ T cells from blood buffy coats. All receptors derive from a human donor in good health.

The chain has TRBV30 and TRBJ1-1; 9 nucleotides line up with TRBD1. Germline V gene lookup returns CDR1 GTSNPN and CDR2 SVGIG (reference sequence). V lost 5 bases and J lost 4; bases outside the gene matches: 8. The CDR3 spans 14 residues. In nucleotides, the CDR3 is TGTGCCTGGGGGACAGGGCTAAGATCCACTGAAGCTTTCTTT. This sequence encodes CAWGTGLRSTEAFF.

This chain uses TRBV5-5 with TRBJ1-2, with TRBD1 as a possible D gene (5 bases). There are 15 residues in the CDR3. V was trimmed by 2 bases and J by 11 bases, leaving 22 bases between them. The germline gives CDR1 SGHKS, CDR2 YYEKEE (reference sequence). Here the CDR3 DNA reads TGTGCCAGCAGCTTATCAGGGCGCACGTCTTTTGTATACACCTTC. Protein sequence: CASSLSGRTSFVYTF.

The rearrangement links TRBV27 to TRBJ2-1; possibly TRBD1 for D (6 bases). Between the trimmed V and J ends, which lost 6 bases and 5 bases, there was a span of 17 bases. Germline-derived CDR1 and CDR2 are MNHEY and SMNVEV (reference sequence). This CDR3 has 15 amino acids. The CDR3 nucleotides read TGTGCCAGCAGGAAAGGGGGTCGTGGTCACAATGAGCAGTTCTTC. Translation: CASRKGGRGHNEQFF.

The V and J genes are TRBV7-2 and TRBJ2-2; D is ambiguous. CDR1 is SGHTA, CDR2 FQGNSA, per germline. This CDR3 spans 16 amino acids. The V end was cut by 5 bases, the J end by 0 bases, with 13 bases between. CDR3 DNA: TGTGCCAGCAGCCCAAAACTTCTCGCGAACACCGGGGAGCTGTTTTTT. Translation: CASSPKLLANTGELFF.

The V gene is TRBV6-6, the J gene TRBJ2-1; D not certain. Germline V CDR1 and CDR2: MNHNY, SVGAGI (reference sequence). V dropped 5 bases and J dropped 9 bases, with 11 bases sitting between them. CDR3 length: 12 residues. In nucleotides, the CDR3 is TGTGCCAGCAGTCCTATAGCTACTGAGCAGTTCTTC. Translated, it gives CASSPIATEQFF.

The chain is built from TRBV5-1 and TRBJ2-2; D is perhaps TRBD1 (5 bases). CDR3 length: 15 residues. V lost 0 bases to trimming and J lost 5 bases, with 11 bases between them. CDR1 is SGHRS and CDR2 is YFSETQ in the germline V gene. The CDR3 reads CASSLVTDRTGELFF. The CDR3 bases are TGCGCCAGCAGCTTGGTGACAGATAGGACCGGGGAGCTGTTTTTT. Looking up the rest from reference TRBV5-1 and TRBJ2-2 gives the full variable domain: KAGVTQTPRYLIKTRGQQVTLSCSPISGHRSVSWYQQTPGQGLQFLFEYFSETQRNKGNFPGRFSGRQFSNSRSEMNVSTLELGDSALYLCASSLVTDRTGELFFGEGSRLTVL.

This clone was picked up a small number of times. CDR3 in amino acids: CAWRRQDRYGYTF. DNA of the CDR3: TGTGCCTGGAGACGACAGGACCGCTATGGCTACACCTTC. The chain carries TRBV30 and TRBJ1-2, with D perhaps TRBD1 (6 bases). In germline, CDR1 is GTSNPN, CDR2 SVGIG (reference sequence). Trimming took off 3 bases at V and 4 bases at J, with 12 bases between the two ends. The CDR3 has 13 residues.

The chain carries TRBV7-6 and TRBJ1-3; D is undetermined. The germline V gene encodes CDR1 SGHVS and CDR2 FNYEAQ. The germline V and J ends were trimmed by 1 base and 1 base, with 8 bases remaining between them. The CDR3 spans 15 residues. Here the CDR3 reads CASSLGGISGNTIYF. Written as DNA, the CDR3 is TGTGCCAGCAGCTTAGGGGGTATTTCTGGAAACACCATATATTTT.

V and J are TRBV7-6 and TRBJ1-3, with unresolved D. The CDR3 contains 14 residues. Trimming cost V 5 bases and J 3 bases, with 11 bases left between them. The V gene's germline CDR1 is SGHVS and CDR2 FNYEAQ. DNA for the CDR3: TGTGCCAGCAGCCCTTCAGCGGGTGGAAACACCATATATTTT. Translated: CASSPSAGGNTIYF.

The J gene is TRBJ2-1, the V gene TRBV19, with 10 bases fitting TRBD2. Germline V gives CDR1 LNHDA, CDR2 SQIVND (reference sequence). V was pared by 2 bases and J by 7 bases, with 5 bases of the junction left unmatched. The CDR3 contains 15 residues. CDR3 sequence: CASSILAGGLNEQFF. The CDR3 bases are TGTGCCAGTAGTATATTAGCGGGGGGCCTTAATGAGCAGTTCTTC.

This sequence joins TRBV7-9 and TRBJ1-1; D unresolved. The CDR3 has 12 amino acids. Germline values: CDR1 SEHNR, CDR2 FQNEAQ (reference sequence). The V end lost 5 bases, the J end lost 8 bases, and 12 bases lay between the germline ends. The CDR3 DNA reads TGTGCCAGCAGCCCCGGAGCGAGGGAAGCTTTCTTT. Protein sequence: CASSPGAREAFF.

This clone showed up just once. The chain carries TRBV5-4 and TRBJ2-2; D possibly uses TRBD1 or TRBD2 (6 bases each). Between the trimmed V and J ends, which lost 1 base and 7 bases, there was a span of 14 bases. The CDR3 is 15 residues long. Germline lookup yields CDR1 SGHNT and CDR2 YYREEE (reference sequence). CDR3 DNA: TGTGCCAGCAGCTTGCCGGGGGCAATTGGCGGGGAGCTGTTTTTT. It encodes CASSLPGAIGGELFF.

The CDR3, as DNA: TGTGCCAGCAGCGTATCGACGTCCCCCTACAATGAGCAGTTCTTC. Amino acids: CASSVSTSPYNEQFF. The V call is TRBV9, the J call TRBJ2-1, with D unclear. This CDR3 is built from 15 residues. CDR1 is SGDLS, CDR2 YYNGEE, per germline. V lost 1 base to trimming and J lost 2 bases, with 10 bases between them.

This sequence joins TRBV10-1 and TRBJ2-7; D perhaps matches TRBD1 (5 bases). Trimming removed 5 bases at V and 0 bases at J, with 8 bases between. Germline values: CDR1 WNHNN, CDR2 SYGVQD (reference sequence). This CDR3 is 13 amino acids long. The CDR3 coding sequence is TGCGCCAGCAGTCCAGGGCTCTCCTACGAGCAGTACTTC. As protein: CASSPGLSYEQYF.

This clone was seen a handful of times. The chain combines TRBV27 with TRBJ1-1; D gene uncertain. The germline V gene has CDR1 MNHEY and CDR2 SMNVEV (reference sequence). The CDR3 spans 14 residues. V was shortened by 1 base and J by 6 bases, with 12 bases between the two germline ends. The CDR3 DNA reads TGTGCCAGCAGTTTATTTGGCCGGAGCGCTGAAGCTTTCTTT. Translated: CASSLFGRSAEAFF.

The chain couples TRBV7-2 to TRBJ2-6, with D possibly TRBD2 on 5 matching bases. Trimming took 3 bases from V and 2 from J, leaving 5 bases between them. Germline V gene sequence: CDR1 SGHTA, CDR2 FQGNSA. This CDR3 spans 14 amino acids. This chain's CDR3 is CASSFGTGANVLTF. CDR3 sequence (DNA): TGTGCCAGCAGCTTCGGGACTGGGGCCAACGTCCTGACTTTC.

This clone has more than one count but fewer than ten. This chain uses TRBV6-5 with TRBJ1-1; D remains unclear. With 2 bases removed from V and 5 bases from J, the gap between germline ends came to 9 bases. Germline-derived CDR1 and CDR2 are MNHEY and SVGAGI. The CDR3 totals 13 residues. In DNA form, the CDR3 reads TGTGCCAGCAGTTACGGAGGGAGAACTGAAGCTTTCTTT. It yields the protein CASSYGGRTEAFF.

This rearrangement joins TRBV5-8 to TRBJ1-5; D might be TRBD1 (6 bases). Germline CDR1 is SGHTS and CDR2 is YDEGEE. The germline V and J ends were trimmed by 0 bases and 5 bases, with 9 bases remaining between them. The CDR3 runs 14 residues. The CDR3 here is CASSLVAGDQPQHF. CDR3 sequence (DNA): TGTGCCAGCAGCTTGGTTGCAGGGGATCAGCCCCAGCATTTT.